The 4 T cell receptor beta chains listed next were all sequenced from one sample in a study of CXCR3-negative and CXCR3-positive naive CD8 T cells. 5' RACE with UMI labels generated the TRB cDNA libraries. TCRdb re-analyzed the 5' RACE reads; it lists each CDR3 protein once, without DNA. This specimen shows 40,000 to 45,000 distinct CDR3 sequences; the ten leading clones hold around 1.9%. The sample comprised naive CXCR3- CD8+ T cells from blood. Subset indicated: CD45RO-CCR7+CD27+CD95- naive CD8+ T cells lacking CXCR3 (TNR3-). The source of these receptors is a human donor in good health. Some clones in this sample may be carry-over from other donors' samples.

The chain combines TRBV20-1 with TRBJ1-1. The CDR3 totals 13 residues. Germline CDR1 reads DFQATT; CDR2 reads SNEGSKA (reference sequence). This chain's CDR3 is CSARNLGNTEAFF.

CDR3 residues: CASSYSQDRNEYF. This rearrangement joins TRBV6-5 to TRBJ2-4; checking the TCRdb D call of TRBD1 is not possible without DNA. Per the germline V gene, CDR1 is MNHEY and CDR2 is SVGAGI. This CDR3 comprises 13 residues.

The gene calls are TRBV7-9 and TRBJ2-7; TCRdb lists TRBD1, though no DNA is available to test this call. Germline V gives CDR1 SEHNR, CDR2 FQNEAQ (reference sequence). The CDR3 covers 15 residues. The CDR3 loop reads CASSPPVQEAYEQYF.

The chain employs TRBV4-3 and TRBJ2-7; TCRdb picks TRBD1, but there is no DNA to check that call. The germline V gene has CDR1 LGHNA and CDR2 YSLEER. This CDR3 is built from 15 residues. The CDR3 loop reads CASSQDPRGPYEQYF.